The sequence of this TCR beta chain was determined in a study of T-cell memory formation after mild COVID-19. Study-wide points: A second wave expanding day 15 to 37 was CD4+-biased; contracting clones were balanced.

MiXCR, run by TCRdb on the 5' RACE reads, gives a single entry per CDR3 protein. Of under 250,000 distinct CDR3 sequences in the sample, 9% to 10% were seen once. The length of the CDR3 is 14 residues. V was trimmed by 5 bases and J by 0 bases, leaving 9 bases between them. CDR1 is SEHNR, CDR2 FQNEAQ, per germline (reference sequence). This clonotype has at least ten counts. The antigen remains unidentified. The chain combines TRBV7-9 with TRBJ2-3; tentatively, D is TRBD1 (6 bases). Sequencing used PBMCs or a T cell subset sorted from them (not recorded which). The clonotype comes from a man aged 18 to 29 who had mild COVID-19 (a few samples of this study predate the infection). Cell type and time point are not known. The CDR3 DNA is TGTGCCAGCAGCGAACAGGGTAGCACAGATACGCAGTATTTT. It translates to CASSEQGSTDTQYF. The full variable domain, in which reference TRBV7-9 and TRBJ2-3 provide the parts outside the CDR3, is DTGVSQNPRHKITKRGQNVTFRCDPISEHNRLYWYRQTLGQGPEFLTYFQNEAQLEKSRLLSDRFSAERPKGSFSTLEIQRTEQGDSAMYLCASSEQGSTDTQYFGPGTRLTVL.